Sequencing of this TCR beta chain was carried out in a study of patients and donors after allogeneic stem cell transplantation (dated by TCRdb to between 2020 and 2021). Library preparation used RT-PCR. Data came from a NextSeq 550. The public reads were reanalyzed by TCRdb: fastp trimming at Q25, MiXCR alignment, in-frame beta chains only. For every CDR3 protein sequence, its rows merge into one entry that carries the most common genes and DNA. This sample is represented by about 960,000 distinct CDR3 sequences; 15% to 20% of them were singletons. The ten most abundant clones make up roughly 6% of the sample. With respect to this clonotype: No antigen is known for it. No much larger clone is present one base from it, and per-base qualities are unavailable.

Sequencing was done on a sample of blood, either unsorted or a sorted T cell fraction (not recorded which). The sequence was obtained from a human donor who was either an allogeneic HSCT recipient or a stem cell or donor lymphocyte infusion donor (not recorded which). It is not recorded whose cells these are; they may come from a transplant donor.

The sequence in DNA is TGCGCCAGCAGCTTCGGACAGGGGCAAGGATCCTACAATGAGCAGTTCTTC. Its translation is CASSFGQGQGSYNEQFF. Rearrangement joined TRBV5-1 to TRBJ2-1; 9 bases in between match TRBD1. V ends up 2 bases short and J 1 base short, with an unmatched junction base count of 7. The CDR3 runs 17 amino acids, cysteine and phenylalanine included. Only the CDR3 portion is preserved as DNA: 51 bases, with reading frame beginning at the first base. The germline V gene gives CDR1 as SGHRS and CDR2 as YFSETQ.